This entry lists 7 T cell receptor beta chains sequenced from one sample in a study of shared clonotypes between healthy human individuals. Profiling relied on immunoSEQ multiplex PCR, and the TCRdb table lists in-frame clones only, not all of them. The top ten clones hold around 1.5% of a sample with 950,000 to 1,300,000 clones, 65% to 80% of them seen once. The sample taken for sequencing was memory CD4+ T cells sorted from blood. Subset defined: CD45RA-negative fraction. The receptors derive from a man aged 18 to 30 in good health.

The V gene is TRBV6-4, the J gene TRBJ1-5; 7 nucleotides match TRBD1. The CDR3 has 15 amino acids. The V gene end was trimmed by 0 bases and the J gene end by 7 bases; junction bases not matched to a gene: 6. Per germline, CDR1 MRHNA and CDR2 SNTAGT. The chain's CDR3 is CASSDSQGGKQPQHF. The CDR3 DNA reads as TGTGCCAGCAGTGACTCCCAGGGGGGGAAGCAGCCCCAGCATTTT.

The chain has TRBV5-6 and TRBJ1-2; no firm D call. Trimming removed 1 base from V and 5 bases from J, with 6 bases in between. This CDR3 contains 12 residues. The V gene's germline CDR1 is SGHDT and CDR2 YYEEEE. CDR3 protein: CASSLIGYGYTF. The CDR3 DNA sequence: TGTGCCAGCAGCTTGATCGGTTATGGCTACACCTTC.

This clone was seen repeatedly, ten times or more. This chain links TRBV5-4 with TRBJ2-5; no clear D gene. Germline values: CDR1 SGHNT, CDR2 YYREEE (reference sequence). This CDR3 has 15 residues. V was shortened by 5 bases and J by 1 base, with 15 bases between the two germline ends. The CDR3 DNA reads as TGTGCCAGCAGACCCAAGGACCAGATCCAAGAGACCCAGTACTTC. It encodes CASRPKDQIQETQYF.

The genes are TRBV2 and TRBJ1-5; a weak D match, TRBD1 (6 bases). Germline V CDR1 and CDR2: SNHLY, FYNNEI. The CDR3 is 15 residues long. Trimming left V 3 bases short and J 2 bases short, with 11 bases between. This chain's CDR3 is CASSEGASGNQPQHF. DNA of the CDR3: TGTGCCAGCAGTGAGGGGGCGTCTGGCAATCAGCCCCAGCATTTT.

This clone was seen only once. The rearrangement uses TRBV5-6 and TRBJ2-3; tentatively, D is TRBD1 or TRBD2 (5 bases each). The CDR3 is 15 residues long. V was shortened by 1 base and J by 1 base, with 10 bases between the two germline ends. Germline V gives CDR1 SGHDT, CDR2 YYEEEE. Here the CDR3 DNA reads TGTGCCAGCAGCTTGAGATCGGGACGCACAGATACGCAGTATTTT. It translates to CASSLRSGRTDTQYF. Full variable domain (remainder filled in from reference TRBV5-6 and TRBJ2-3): DAGVTQSPTHLIKTRGQQVTLRCSPKSGHDTVSWYQQALGQGPQFIFQYYEEEERQRGNFPDRFSGHQFPNYSSELNVNALLLGDSALYLCASSLRSGRTDTQYFGPGTRLTVL.

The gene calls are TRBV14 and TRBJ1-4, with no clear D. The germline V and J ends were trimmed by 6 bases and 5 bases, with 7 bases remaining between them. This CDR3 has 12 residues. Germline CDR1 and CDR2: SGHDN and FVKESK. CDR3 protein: CASSTPNEKLFF. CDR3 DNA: TGTGCCAGCAGTACTCCCAATGAAAAACTGTTTTTT. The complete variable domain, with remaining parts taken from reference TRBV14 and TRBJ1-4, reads EAGVTQFPSHSVIEKGQTVTLRCDPISGHDNLYWYRRVMGKEIKFLLHFVKESKQDESGMPNNRFLAERTGGTYSTLKVQPAELEDSGVYFCASSTPNEKLFFGSGTQLSVL.

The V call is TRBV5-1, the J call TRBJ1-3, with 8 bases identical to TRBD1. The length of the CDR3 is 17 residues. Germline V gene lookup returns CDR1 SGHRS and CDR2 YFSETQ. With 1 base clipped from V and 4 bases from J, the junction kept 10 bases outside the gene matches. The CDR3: CASSLFGGRGRGNTIYF. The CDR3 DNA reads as TGCGCCAGCAGCTTGTTCGGTGGCAGGGGGCGAGGAAACACCATATATTTT.